The following is a T cell receptor (beta chain) sequence with its context. The data stem from a study of blood T cell repertoires in COVID-19. Study context: Spain, Italy and the United States supplied samples that represented acute and convalescent COVID-19. The cDNA or gDNA used as material had been derived from T cells, B-cell-depleted T cells, or PBMCs.

CDR1 is SGHRS, CDR2 YFSETQ, per germline. J was trimmed by 11 bases and V by 2 bases; bases with no gene match: 9. CDR3 length: 14 amino acids. Produced via immunoSEQ multiplex PCR; TCRdb's table is partial and in-frame only. The table lists approximately 99,000 clones, about 86% of them singletons. The clonotype was recovered from a man in his fifties or sixties with COVID-19, enrolled during active disease. Specimen: peripheral blood. The V and J genes are TRBV5-1 and TRBJ1-4; TRBD1 matches 7 bases. CDR3 in amino acids: CASSFSQGERKLFF. CDR3 sequence (DNA): TGCGCCAGCAGCTTCTCCCAGGGGGAGAGGAAACTGTTTTTT.